This section outlines one TCR beta chain sequence together with its context. A junction end diverges from the germline sequence, so it may reflect a read error. The protocol was immunoSEQ multiplex PCR, while the TCRdb copy is restricted to in-frame clones and leaves out a portion. Here the sample spans some 74,000 clones, about 88% being singletons. With autoimmune disease history or systemic immunosuppression, patients were excluded. This sample is part of a study of OX40 agonist ivuxolimab in advanced cancers. From germline, CDR1 is MDHEN and CDR2 SYDVKM. The length of the CDR3 is 13 residues. J is TRBJ2-7 and V is TRBV28; 8 bases fit TRBD1. The receptor comes from an adult with an advanced solid tumor such as melanoma, head and neck, liver or kidney cancer. The material sequenced was CD4+ or CD8+ T cells sorted from blood, taken in a trial of the OX40 agonist ivuxolimab. The CDR3 spells CASSLGQGAPSGF. CDR3 nucleotides: TGTGCCAGCAGTTTAGGGCAGGGGGCCCCGTCGGGCTTC.